The 31 T cell receptor beta chains below come from one sample, sequenced in a study of T cells in Graves' hyperthyroidism and ophthalmopathy. There were TCR beta CDR3 regions amplified from RNA transcripts. Primed by the HTBI set, a first-round RT-PCR was run on the TCR CDR3. TCRdb used MiXCR to reprocess the multiplex PCR reads, holding one entry per CDR3 protein. Of about 720,000 distinct CDR3 sequences in the sample, over 15% were seen once. Sequencing input: blood. The receptors here all came from a woman aged 50 to 60 with Graves' hyperthyroidism that later progressed to Graves' ophthalmopathy.

At least ten counts were recorded for this clonotype. The rearrangement uses TRBV30 and TRBJ1-4, with D perhaps TRBD1 (6 bases). V lost 4 bases, J lost 7 bases, and 10 bases lay in between. CDR1 GTSNPN and CDR2 SVGIG come from the germline V gene (reference sequence). The CDR3 loop spans 12 amino acids. CDR3 coding DNA: TGTGCCTGGAACAGGGTTCGTGAAAAACTGTTTTTT. Translating gives CAWNRVREKLFF.

The chain links TRBV30 to TRBJ2-2; D is tentatively TRBD1 or TRBD2 (5 bases each). CDR3 length: 13 amino acids. Germline values: CDR1 GTSNPN, CDR2 SVGIG (reference sequence). Trimming shortened V by 5 bases and J by 1 base, and 8 bases separated the two germline ends. As DNA, the CDR3 is TGTGCCTGGCGGGGCCTGAACACCGGGGAGCTGTTTTTT. Its protein is CAWRGLNTGELFF.

This clonotype was counted many times. The V gene is TRBV5-1, the J gene TRBJ1-1; 8 bases map to TRBD1. The CDR3 runs 15 residues. V trimming: 3 bases; J trimming: 2 bases; junction bases outside the gene matches: 6. Germline CDR1 is SGHRS and CDR2 is YFSETQ. The CDR3 sequence: CASSWTGMDNTEAFF. DNA of the CDR3: TGCGCCAGCAGCTGGACAGGGATGGATAACACTGAAGCTTTCTTT.

This clonotype was observed at least ten times. The chain has TRBV20-1 and TRBJ2-7; 9 bases match TRBD1. Trimming removed 1 base from V and 0 bases from J; junction bases left unmatched: 4. The germline V gene encodes CDR1 DFQATT and CDR2 SNEGSKA (reference sequence). The CDR3 contains 15 residues. The CDR3 nucleotides read TGCAGTGCTAGAGGGGGGGACAGGGCCTCCTACGAGCAGTACTTC. This encodes CSARGGDRASYEQYF.

This clonotype was counted ten times or more. The CDR3, as DNA: TGTGCCTGGAGTGGATGGACAGGGGATACTAACTATGGCTACACCTTC. Translation: CAWSGWTGDTNYGYTF. The chain joins TRBV30 to TRBJ1-2, with 9 bases matching TRBD1. In germline, CDR1 is GTSNPN, CDR2 SVGIG (reference sequence). The CDR3 runs 16 residues. V shed 1 base and J 0 bases; nucleotides not matched to a gene: 6.

At least ten counts were recorded for this clonotype. CDR3 coding DNA: TGTGCCAGCAGCAAAAGACTAGCGGGAGATACGCAGTATTTT. As protein: CASSKRLAGDTQYF. The rearrangement links TRBV7-9 to TRBJ2-3; 10 bases align to TRBD2. CDR3 size: 14 residues. V lost 5 bases to trimming and J lost 5 bases; unmatched junction nucleotides: 4. CDR1 and CDR2 from the germline V gene are SEHNR and FQNEAQ (reference sequence).

This clonotype was seen a few times. The chain employs TRBV6-1 and TRBJ1-1; D is undetermined. Germline values: CDR1 MNHNS, CDR2 SASEGT. The CDR3 is 14 residues long. V was trimmed by 6 bases and J by 5 bases, leaving 16 bases between them. CDR3 DNA sequence: TGTGCCAGCAGCCCAGTTCATCCCACTACTGAAGCTTTCTTT. As protein: CASSPVHPTTEAFF.

This clonotype was seen at least ten times. The CDR3: CAWSLSDNQPQHF. The CDR3 nucleotides are TGTGCCTGGAGTCTGTCCGACAATCAGCCCCAGCATTTT. The genes are TRBV30 and TRBJ1-5; no clear D gene. CDR1 and CDR2 from the germline V gene are GTSNPN and SVGIG (reference sequence). CDR3 length: 13 residues. V was shortened by 2 bases and J by 3 bases, with 8 bases between the two germline ends.

This clonotype was recorded at least ten times. The chain links TRBV2 to TRBJ2-7, with a tentative D call TRBD1 (5 bases). In germline, CDR1 is SNHLY, CDR2 FYNNEI. V was cut by 8 bases and J by 2 bases, with 16 bases left in between. This CDR3 has 14 residues. CDR3 coding DNA: TGTGCCAGCCAGACAGCCCCAGGTCCCTACGAGCAGTACTTC. Translating it yields CASQTAPGPYEQYF.

The sample holds a few counts of this clonotype. CDR3: CASSVRPTGTGSYEQYF. The CDR3, as DNA: TGTGCCAGCAGCGTACGACCGACGGGGACAGGGAGCTACGAGCAGTACTTC. The chain employs TRBV9 and TRBJ2-7, with 9 bases matching TRBD1. The CDR3 consists of 17 residues. CDR1 is SGDLS and CDR2 is YYNGEE in the germline V gene. The junction had 11 bases not matched to a gene; V was cut back by 1 base and J by 3 bases.

This clonotype was recorded at least ten times. The chain recombines TRBV12-3 or TRBV12-4 with TRBJ1-2, with 8 bases lining up with TRBD1. V lost 0 bases to trimming and J lost 4 bases; unmatched junction nucleotides: 1. CDR3 size: 14 residues. This chain's CDR3 is CASSLADRGYGYTF. The CDR3 DNA follows: TGTGCCAGCAGTTTAGCAGACAGGGGCTATGGCTACACCTTC.

This clonotype was detected many times. The rearrangement joins TRBV5-1 to TRBJ2-2; 8 nucleotides match TRBD1. The CDR3 sequence is 14 residues long. V lost 4 bases, J lost 7 bases, and 6 bases stayed unmatched. CDR1 SGHRS and CDR2 YFSETQ come from the germline V gene. The CDR3 DNA sequence: TGCGCCAGCAGCGCCAGGGGGCTTGACGGGGAGCTGTTTTTT. It encodes CASSARGLDGELFF. Using reference TRBV5-1 and TRBJ2-2 for the parts outside the CDR3, the full variable domain is KAGVTQTPRYLIKTRGQQVTLSCSPISGHRSVSWYQQTPGQGLQFLFEYFSETQRNKGNFPGRFSGRQFSNSRSEMNVSTLELGDSALYLCASSARGLDGELFFGEGSRLTVL.

To note about this clonotype: A read error is possible here, since a much larger clone lies one base away. The rearrangement links TRBV27 to TRBJ1-1; TRBD1 agrees at 11 bases. Germline V gives CDR1 MNHEY, CDR2 SMNVEV (reference sequence). The CDR3 totals 14 residues. This CDR3 is CASSQRDRGTGAFF. CDR3 bases: TGTGCCAGCAGTCAACGGGACAGGGGGACTGGAGCTTTCTTT.

This clonotype was counted many times. V and J are TRBV27 and TRBJ1-5; 7 bases are shared with TRBD1. Looked up from germline, CDR1 is MNHEY and CDR2 is SMNVEV (reference sequence). The CDR3 has 17 amino acids. The ends lost 6 bases at V and 2 bases at J; junction bases unmatched: 13. CDR3: CASSSSTGRVGNQPQHF. The CDR3 region has the DNA TGTGCCAGCAGCAGTTCGACAGGGAGGGTGGGCAATCAGCCCCAGCATTTT.

This clonotype was picked up many times. The rearrangement links TRBV3-1 to TRBJ2-1; TRBD2 aligns across 10 bases. The CDR3 length is 13 residues. The V gene's germline CDR1 is LGHDT and CDR2 YNNKEL (reference sequence). The trim removed 7 bases at V and 9 bases at J, leaving 6 bases unmatched. CDR3 sequence reads: CASIKRGGGEQFF. The CDR3 DNA sequence: TGTGCCAGCATAAAGCGGGGGGGTGGTGAGCAGTTCTTC.

CDR3 protein: CASSQIPTPVLFF. The CDR3 bases are TGCGCCAGCAGCCAAATCCCGACTCCCGTCTTGTTTTTT. The chain recombines TRBV4-1 with TRBJ2-2; the D is unclear. V lost 2 bases to trimming and J lost 15 bases, with 16 bases between them. The CDR3 is 13 amino acids. CDR1 MGHRA and CDR2 YSYEKL come from the germline V gene.

The chain recombines TRBV9 with TRBJ2-3; 11 nucleotides match TRBD2. V was clipped by 7 bases and J by 1 base; unmatched bases: 2. Germline V gene lookup returns CDR1 SGDLS and CDR2 YYNGEE. CDR3 size: 14 residues. The CDR3 loop is CASGTSGGTDTQYF. The CDR3 DNA reads as TGTGCCAGCGGGACTAGCGGAGGCACAGATACGCAGTATTTT.

This chain uses TRBV5-5 with TRBJ2-2; D unclear. CDR1 and CDR2 from the germline V gene are SGHKS and YYEKEE (reference sequence). Trimming shortened V by 0 bases and J by 2 bases, and 11 bases separated the two germline ends. This CDR3 contains 16 residues. The CDR3 DNA follows: TGTGCCAGCAGCTTGGCCGAGACGGACAACACCGGGGAGCTGTTTTTT. Translated, it gives CASSLAETDNTGELFF.

The V gene is TRBV7-9, the J gene TRBJ1-4; TRBD1 matches at 9 bases. Germline assignment: CDR1 SEHNR and CDR2 FQNEAQ (reference sequence). The CDR3 has 16 amino acids. Losses at the gene ends were 5 bases for V and 0 bases for J; bases not matched to a gene: 4. The CDR3 here is CASSNRGPSTNEKLFF. The CDR3 nucleotides are TGTGCCAGCAGCAACAGGGGGCCTTCAACTAATGAAAAACTGTTTTTT.

This clonotype was found many times. The chain has TRBV2 and TRBJ2-5; TRBD2 is a possible D gene (6 bases). Germline CDR1 reads SNHLY; CDR2 reads FYNNEI. The V end lost 6 bases, the J end lost 5 bases, and 22 bases lay between the germline ends. The CDR3 contains 16 residues. This CDR3 reads CASRVSSGRPLETQYF. The DNA of the CDR3 is TGTGCCAGCAGGGTCTCGAGCGGGCGGCCCCTTGAGACCCAGTACTTC.

This clonotype was detected only a few times. The rearrangement links TRBV6-1 to TRBJ1-4; D unresolved. Germline V gene lookup returns CDR1 MNHNS and CDR2 SASEGT. The V end was cut by 1 base, the J end by 5 bases, with 5 bases between. The CDR3 covers 13 residues. CDR3 nucleotide sequence: TGTGCCAGCAGTGAAGTTCCGAATGAAAAACTGTTTTTT. As protein: CASSEVPNEKLFF.

There are many counts of this clonotype. The CDR3 bases are TGTGCCAGCAGCAGGGGACAGGGCTATAGCTATGGCTACACCTTC. Its protein is CASSRGQGYSYGYTF. The chain has TRBV3-1 and TRBJ1-2; 9 bases align to TRBD1. The CDR3 covers 15 residues. V dropped 5 bases and J dropped 4; count of bases not matched to a gene: 8. Germline values: CDR1 LGHDT, CDR2 YNNKEL (reference sequence).

The chain links TRBV29-1 to TRBJ1-1, with TRBD1 matching 9 bases. J gave up 4 bases and V 1 base, and 10 bases lay outside the gene matches. Germline V gene sequence: CDR1 SQVTM, CDR2 ANQGSEA. This CDR3 spans 16 amino acids. DNA of the CDR3: TGCAGCGTTGAAGTGCCCCGCAAGACAGGGGGCACTGAAGCTTTCTTT. Its translation: CSVEVPRKTGGTEAFF. The complete variable domain, with remaining parts taken from reference TRBV29-1 and TRBJ1-1, reads SAVISQKPSRDICQRGTSLTIQCQVDSQVTMMFWYRQQPGQSLTLIATANQGSEATYESGFVIDKFPISRPNLTFSTLTVSNMSPEDSSIYLCSVEVPRKTGGTEAFFGQGTRLTVV.

In its sample, this clonotype was seen many times. The J gene is TRBJ1-1, the V gene TRBV29-1, with D uncertain. The CDR3 covers 13 residues. V lost 2 bases and J lost 4, with 11 bases in between. CDR1 is SQVTM, CDR2 ANQGSEA, per germline. This chain's CDR3 is CSVEIGSSTEAFF. The DNA of the CDR3 is TGCAGCGTTGAAATTGGGAGTAGCACTGAAGCTTTCTTT.

The gene calls are TRBV19 and TRBJ1-6; D unresolved. The CDR3 sequence is 17 residues long. The V end was cut by 1 base, the J end by 0 bases, with 10 bases between. Germline V gene sequence: CDR1 LNHDA, CDR2 SQIVND (reference sequence). The DNA for the CDR3 is TGTGCCAGTAGTATAGTAAGCGGGAGCTCCTATAATTCACCCCTCCACTTT. Its protein product is CASSIVSGSSYNSPLHF.

This clonotype was seen ten or more times. V is TRBV12-3 or TRBV12-4 and J is TRBJ2-1; the match to TRBD2 covers 9 bases. This CDR3 contains 15 residues. J was trimmed by 4 bases and V by 7 bases; bases with no gene match: 8. CDR3 coding DNA: TGTGCCAGCACCCCTAGCGGGGATTTTTACAATGAGCAGTTCTTC. Translation: CASTPSGDFYNEQFF.

The sample holds many counts of this clonotype. The chain uses TRBV12-3 or TRBV12-4 and TRBJ1-6; maybe TRBD1 (6 bases). The CDR3 loop spans 16 amino acids. Trimming shortened V by 6 bases and J by 9 bases, and 21 bases separated the two germline ends. CDR3 DNA sequence: TGTGCCAGCAGAACTAGGTTCCCGACAGGTCGTTCACCCCTCCACTTT. Translating gives CASRTRFPTGRSPLHF.

This chain joins TRBV3-1 and TRBJ1-5; possibly TRBD1 for D (6 bases). The CDR3 is made up of 12 amino acids. The germline V gene encodes CDR1 LGHDT and CDR2 YNNKEL (reference sequence). Trimming pared 5 bases from V and 15 bases from J, leaving 17 bases between. This CDR3 reads CASSFTGTILHF. CDR3 DNA: TGTGCCAGCAGCTTTACCGGGACAATTTTGCATTTT.

This clonotype was seen repeatedly, ten times or more. The chain is built from TRBV7-3 and TRBJ1-1; D is unclear. V dropped 1 base and J dropped 4 bases, with 10 bases sitting between them. The CDR3 is 14 residues long. Germline V gives CDR1 SGHTA, CDR2 FQGTGA. The DNA of the CDR3 is TGTGCCAGCAGCTTAAGTCCCGCGTCCACTGAAGCTTTCTTT. Amino acids: CASSLSPASTEAFF.

V and J are TRBV4-2 and TRBJ1-2, with a weak D call TRBD1 (5 bases). The CDR3 loop spans 13 amino acids. Trimming stripped 1 base from V and 8 bases from J, with 11 bases between. Germline assignment: CDR1 LGHNA and CDR2 YNFKEQ. The CDR3 DNA sequence: TGTGCCAGCAGCCAAGTCTCTGACAGCGGCTACACCTTC. Amino acid sequence: CASSQVSDSGYTF.

This clonotype was detected many times. The chain is built from TRBV12-3 or TRBV12-4 and TRBJ1-5; a possible D gene is TRBD1 (6 bases). Trimming left V 0 bases short and J 5 bases short, with 8 bases between. The length of the CDR3 is 14 residues. The CDR3 DNA sequence: TGTGCCAGCAGTTTAGCGGGGGCTCATCAGCCCCAGCATTTT. It encodes CASSLAGAHQPQHF.